Listed below are T cell receptor beta chains from one sample, sequenced in a study of T cell responses to AZD1222 COVID-19 vaccine. The protocol was immunoSEQ multiplex PCR, while the TCRdb copy is restricted to in-frame clones and leaves out a portion. Among tens of thousands of clones listed, approximately 92% were seen once. This specimen consisted of peripheral blood, obtained 28 days after the second AZD1222 dose. The origin of the receptors is an adult who received the AZD1222 COVID-19 vaccine. CDR3s include the opening cysteine and the closing phenylalanine or tryptophan. Fields, in order: CDR3 DNA, CDR3 protein, clone size, V gene, J gene, D gene. D genes are given only for firm matches. A clone size is listed for some rows: how often the clone was seen (once, few, many), or a class if it is expanded.

DNA: TGTGCCAGCAGTTTCAGGCAAGACAATGAGCAGTTCTTC; CDR3: CASSFRQDNEQFF; size: -; V: TRBV12-3/TRBV12-4; J: TRBJ2-1; D: -
DNA: TGTGCCAGCAGCTTGGGGGCTCGGGGAGAGACCCAGTACTTC; CDR3: CASSLGARGETQYF; size: -; V: TRBV5-4; J: TRBJ2-5; D: -
DNA: TGCAGTGCCGATCGGGGACCCGAAGCTTTCTTT; CDR3: CSADRGPEAFF; size: once; V: TRBV20-1; J: TRBJ1-1; D: -
DNA: TGCGCCAGCAGCTCACAGGGGACTGAAGCTTTCTTT; CDR3: CASSSQGTEAFF; size: -; V: TRBV5-1; J: TRBJ1-1; D: TRBD1
DNA: TGTGCCAGCAGCACGGACAGGGGTAGCGGCTACACCTTC; CDR3: CASSTDRGSGYTF; size: -; V: TRBV7-9; J: TRBJ1-2; D: TRBD1
DNA: TGTGCCAGCAGCGTCGACAGCTATAATTCACCCCTCCACTTT; CDR3: CASSVDSYNSPLHF; size: -; V: TRBV9; J: TRBJ1-6; D: -
DNA: TGTGCCAGCAGCACCGGACAGAGAACTGAAGCTTTCTTT; CDR3: CASSTGQRTEAFF; size: -; V: TRBV9; J: TRBJ1-1; D: -
DNA: TGCGCCAGCAGCCAGTCCAGACGGTTAGATACGCAGTATTTT; CDR3: CASSQSRRLDTQYF; size: -; V: TRBV4-1; J: TRBJ2-3; D: -
DNA: TGTGCCAGTAGTCACTACCTGAGTGGGACATCAGGCTACGAGCAGTACTTC; CDR3: CASSHYLSGTSGYEQYF; size: -; V: TRBV19; J: TRBJ2-7; D: -
DNA: TGTGCCAGCAGCCTTACAGATACGCAGTATTTT; CDR3: CASSLTDTQYF; size: -; V: TRBV7-3; J: TRBJ2-3; D: -
DNA: TGTGCCAGCAGAACCTCTGGGGGTATGAGTAATTCACCCCTCCACTTT; CDR3: CASRTSGGMSNSPLHF; size: -; V: TRBV28; J: TRBJ1-6; D: -
DNA: TGTGCCAGCAGGTCAGGGACGGGAGAGACCCAGTACTTC; CDR3: CASRSGTGETQYF; size: -; V: TRBV7-3; J: TRBJ2-5; D: -
DNA: TGTGCCAGCAGTGAAGCGGGACAGAGCACAGATACGCAGTATTTT; CDR3: CASSEAGQSTDTQYF; size: once; V: TRBV6-1; J: TRBJ2-3; D: TRBD1
DNA: TGTGCCAGCAGTCCGCCTCGACAGGGCTATAATGAAAAACTGTTTTTT; CDR3: CASSPPRQGYNEKLFF; size: -; V: TRBV28; J: TRBJ1-4; D: TRBD1
DNA: TGTGCCATCAGTGCCTACGCGACGAGCAGGGGGAACTGGGACTACAATGAGCAGTTCTTC; CDR3: CAISAYATSRGNWDYNEQFF; size: few; V: TRBV10-3; J: TRBJ2-1; D: TRBD1
DNA: TGCGCCAGCAGCCTCGGACATTCCTACTCCTACAATGAGCAGTTCTTC; CDR3: CASSLGHSYSYNEQFF; size: -; V: TRBV4-1; J: TRBJ2-1; D: -
DNA: TGTGCCATCAGTGAGTGGACCCGAGTCTCGGGCGAGCAGTACTTC; CDR3: CAISEWTRVSGEQYF; size: -; V: TRBV10-3; J: TRBJ2-7; D: -
DNA: TGCGCCAGCAACGACCCGGGACAGGGGGCGGCTTTCTTT; CDR3: CASNDPGQGAAFF; size: -; V: TRBV4-3; J: TRBJ1-1; D: TRBD1
DNA: TGTGCCAGCAGTGCCCGCACCCAAACTAGCGGGAGGGAGAGCTCCTACAATGAGCAGTTCTTC; CDR3: CASSARTQTSGRESSYNEQFF; size: -; V: TRBV3-1/TRBV3-2; J: TRBJ2-1; D: TRBD2
DNA: TGTGCCAGCTCGACAGCATATGGCTACACCTTC; CDR3: CASSTAYGYTF; size: -; V: TRBV12-3/TRBV12-4; J: TRBJ1-2; D: -
DNA: TGTGCCAGCAGTAAGACAGGTGTAGCAAATGAAAAACTGTTTTTT; CDR3: CASSKTGVANEKLFF; size: -; V: TRBV9; J: TRBJ1-4; D: -
DNA: TGTGCCATCAGTGAGGACGGGCGGATGGGGCCCCAGCATTTT; CDR3: CAISEDGRMGPQHF; size: -; V: TRBV10-3; J: TRBJ1-5; D: -
DNA: TGTGCCAGCAGTTTAGGCGGCGGACTTAACACCATATATTTT; CDR3: CASSLGGGLNTIYF; size: -; V: TRBV28; J: TRBJ1-3; D: -
DNA: TGTGCCAGCAGTTACTCGGGTAGCAATCAGCCCCAGCATTTT; CDR3: CASSYSGSNQPQHF; size: once; V: TRBV6-5; J: TRBJ1-5; D: -
DNA: TGTGCCAGCAGCGTGACTAGCGGCCAAGAGACCCAGTACTTC; CDR3: CASSVTSGQETQYF; size: -; V: TRBV9; J: TRBJ2-5; D: TRBD2
DNA: TGTGCCAGCAGTCCCCGGGACAGTAATTCACCCCTCCACTTT; CDR3: CASSPRDSNSPLHF; size: -; V: TRBV27; J: TRBJ1-6; D: TRBD1
DNA: TGTGCCAGCAGCTTGGCGGGCAGACAAGAGACCCAGTACTTC; CDR3: CASSLAGRQETQYF; size: -; V: TRBV5-4; J: TRBJ2-5; D: -
DNA: TGTGCCATCAGGGCTGGAGGGTATGAGCAGTTCTTC; CDR3: CAIRAGGYEQFF; size: -; V: TRBV10-3; J: TRBJ2-1; D: -
DNA: TGTGCCAGCAGCTTATTGGGCTCTGGAAACACCATATATTTT; CDR3: CASSLLGSGNTIYF; size: -; V: TRBV7-2; J: TRBJ1-3; D: -
DNA: TGTGCCAGCAGCACCCTAGCGGGAGGTGCCTACAATGAGCAGTTCTTC; CDR3: CASSTLAGGAYNEQFF; size: -; V: TRBV9; J: TRBJ2-1; D: TRBD2
DNA: TGTGCCAGCTCACCGTCAGGAGGCTACGAGCAGTACTTC; CDR3: CASSPSGGYEQYF; size: -; V: TRBV18; J: TRBJ2-7; D: -
DNA: TGCAGCGTTGTGACAGGGGGCAATGAGCAGTTCTTC; CDR3: CSVVTGGNEQFF; size: -; V: TRBV29-1; J: TRBJ2-1; D: TRBD1
DNA: TGCGCCAGCAGCCAAGGAGAATCGATGGGTAACTATGGCTACACCTTC; CDR3: CASSQGESMGNYGYTF; size: -; V: TRBV4-1; J: TRBJ1-2; D: -
DNA: TGTGCCAGCAGCTTAGGGCTACCGAACACCGGGGAGCTGTTTTTT; CDR3: CASSLGLPNTGELFF; size: -; V: TRBV11-2; J: TRBJ2-2; D: -
DNA: TGCGCCAGCAGCTCGACGGGGAACACTGAAGCTTTCTTT; CDR3: CASSSTGNTEAFF; size: -; V: TRBV5-1; J: TRBJ1-1; D: -
DNA: TGTGCCAGCAGCTTGGAGGCTCAGGGCTACACCTTC; CDR3: CASSLEAQGYTF; size: once; V: TRBV5-6; J: TRBJ1-2; D: -
DNA: TGTGCCACCAGCACCCGGACAGGGGCGTACCACGAGCAGTACTTC; CDR3: CATSTRTGAYHEQYF; size: -; V: TRBV15; J: TRBJ2-7; D: TRBD1
DNA: TGCGCCAGCAGCCAGGCTAGCGGGGGGTACGAGCAGTACTTC; CDR3: CASSQASGGYEQYF; size: -; V: TRBV4-1; J: TRBJ2-7; D: TRBD2
DNA: TGCGCCAGCAGCTTGGAGCCAGTGGGAGAGAATGAAAAACTGTTTTTT; CDR3: CASSLEPVGENEKLFF; size: -; V: TRBV5-1; J: TRBJ1-4; D: -
DNA: TGCGCCAGCAGCTTGGTAGGGGAGTACGAGCAGTACTTC; CDR3: CASSLVGEYEQYF; size: -; V: TRBV5-1; J: TRBJ2-7; D: -
DNA: TGTGCCAGCAGCCAACGGGACAGGGGTACACACGAGCAGTACTTC; CDR3: CASSQRDRGTHEQYF; size: -; V: TRBV4-2; J: TRBJ2-7; D: TRBD1
DNA: TGCGCCAGCAGCCAAGTACAGGAAAAACTGTTTTTT; CDR3: CASSQVQEKLFF; size: -; V: TRBV4-1; J: TRBJ1-4; D: -
DNA: TGTGCCAGCAGTGGACTCCGCAATGAGCAGTTCTTC; CDR3: CASSGLRNEQFF; size: -; V: TRBV2; J: TRBJ2-1; D: -
DNA: TGTGCCAGTAGGCAGTCAGGACAGGCCTACTATGGCTACACCTTC; CDR3: CASRQSGQAYYGYTF; size: -; V: TRBV19; J: TRBJ1-2; D: TRBD1
DNA: TGCGCCAGCAGCCAAGATCCTGCGGTTTATGGCTACACCTTC; CDR3: CASSQDPAVYGYTF; size: -; V: TRBV4-1; J: TRBJ1-2; D: -
DNA: TGCGCCAGCAGCTTGTATGGTCTGGGGCCACAGGTCCACAATGAGCAGTTCTTC; CDR3: CASSLYGLGPQVHNEQFF; size: -; V: TRBV5-1; J: TRBJ2-1; D: -
DNA: TGTGCCAGTAGGGACAGGGGCCGCTCTGGAAACACCATATATTTT; CDR3: CASRDRGRSGNTIYF; size: once; V: TRBV19; J: TRBJ1-3; D: TRBD1
DNA: TGTGCCAGCAGTTTAGCGATAGAGACCCAGTACTTC; CDR3: CASSLAIETQYF; size: -; V: TRBV12-3/TRBV12-4; J: TRBJ2-5; D: -
DNA: TGTGCCAGTAGAGGTGACAGGGATGTGTCGTACTTC; CDR3: CASRGDRDVSYF; size: -; V: TRBV19; J: TRBJ2-7; D: TRBD1
DNA: TGTGCCAGCAGCTTAGATCGGGACTACGAGCAGTACTTC; CDR3: CASSLDRDYEQYF; size: -; V: TRBV11-2; J: TRBJ2-7; D: -
DNA: TGTGCCAGCAGCCCCCGGGCTAGCGGGAGGGCCGTGTACGAGCAGTACTTC; CDR3: CASSPRASGRAVYEQYF; size: once; V: TRBV7-2; J: TRBJ2-7; D: TRBD2
DNA: TGTGCCAGCAGTGAACGGGACAGGGAGACCCAGTACTTC; CDR3: CASSERDRETQYF; size: -; V: TRBV6-1; J: TRBJ2-5; D: TRBD1
DNA: TGCAGCGGGGGGGGGCTCGAAGCTAACTATGGCTACACCTTC; CDR3: CSGGGLEANYGYTF; size: -; V: TRBV29-1; J: TRBJ1-2; D: -
DNA: TGTGCCAGCAGTGCACAGTATAGGAACACCATATATTTT; CDR3: CASSAQYRNTIYF; size: -; V: TRBV2; J: TRBJ1-3; D: -
DNA: TGCAGTGCTAGTGGGACAGCTCAGGGAAGCTATAGCAATCAGCCCCAGCATTTT; CDR3: CSASGTAQGSYSNQPQHF; size: -; V: TRBV20-1; J: TRBJ1-5; D: TRBD1
DNA: TGTGCCAGCAGTTTAGGGGCGGGAAACACCATATATTTT; CDR3: CASSLGAGNTIYF; size: -; V: TRBV6-5; J: TRBJ1-3; D: -
DNA: TGTGCCAGCAGTCTCCGACCCCGGGACAGGGTGGACAATCAGCCCCAGCATTTT; CDR3: CASSLRPRDRVDNQPQHF; size: -; V: TRBV6-2/TRBV6-3; J: TRBJ1-5; D: TRBD1